These 18 T cell receptor beta chains were all obtained from the same sample, sequenced in a study of beta chain features in type 1 diabetes. Expressed TCRB transcripts got sequenced, as all isolated RNA was reverse transcribed. Data came from immunoSEQ multiplex PCR; TCRdb stores just in-frame clones and leaves some out. The profile covers around 650,000 clones, with around an eighth appearing a single time and roughly 0.11% taken by the ten largest. Findings and limits, study-wide: Moderate but significant shortening of TCRB CDR3s was recorded in all four CD4+ subsets from Type 1 diabetes patients.

Their antigens are not known. The specimen was naive CD4+ T cells from blood. These receptors were taken from a man aged 30 to 39 with type 1 diabetes.

Comments on this clone: Within the sample, other DNA sequences also encode this same CDR3. The chain joins TRBV7-2 to TRBJ1-6; possible D gene TRBD1, 6 bases. Per germline, CDR1 SGHTA and CDR2 FQGNSA. V lost 5 bases and J lost 5, with 13 bases in between. The CDR3 extends over 15 amino acids. The CDR3: CASSPQTGNNSPLHF. Here the CDR3 DNA reads TGTGCCAGCAGCCCCCAAACAGGGAATAATTCACCCCTCCACTTT.

The V and J genes are TRBV6-4 and TRBJ1-5, with no clear D. The CDR3 is made up of 13 amino acids. The V and J ends lost 5 bases and 7 bases respectively, with 12 bases between them. Germline CDR1 MRHNA, CDR2 SNTAGT. CDR3 in DNA: TGTGCCAGCAGTAATGAGGGAGGCCAGCCCCAGCATTTT. Residues: CASSNEGGQPQHF.

The chain joins TRBV27 to TRBJ1-3; D may be TRBD1 (6 bases). This CDR3 spans 14 amino acids. With 6 bases removed from V and 4 bases from J, the gap between germline ends came to 13 bases. Per the germline V gene, CDR1 is MNHEY and CDR2 is SMNVEV (reference sequence). This CDR3 is CASSLTGLGNTIYF. CDR3 bases: TGTGCCAGCAGCCTAACAGGGCTCGGAAACACCATATATTTT.

This clone has more than one count but fewer than ten. The J gene is TRBJ2-1, the V gene TRBV29-1, with 9 positions matching TRBD1. Germline trimming cut 6 bases from V and 5 bases from J; bases unmatched to any gene: 11. CDR1 SQVTM and CDR2 ANQGSEA come from the germline V gene. There are 15 residues in the CDR3. The CDR3 region is CSVLSRDRDDNEQFF. The CDR3 nucleotides read TGCAGCGTCCTATCCCGGGACAGGGACGACAATGAGCAGTTCTTC.

This clone was detected a few times. V usage is TRBV2 and J usage is TRBJ2-7; the match to TRBD2 covers 7 bases. With V trimmed by 1 base and J by 6 bases, 6 bases remained unmatched. The germline gives CDR1 SNHLY, CDR2 FYNNEI. There are 14 residues in the CDR3. This CDR3 reads CASSEEREMGEQYF. The CDR3 DNA follows: TGTGCCAGCAGTGAAGAGCGGGAAATGGGCGAGCAGTACTTC.

The rearrangement joins TRBV29-1 to TRBJ1-4; D possibly corresponds to TRBD1 (6 bases). Germline CDR1 reads SQVTM; CDR2 reads ANQGSEA. This CDR3 has 13 amino acids. The ends were cut back, 4 bases at V and 3 bases at J, with 9 bases in the middle. The CDR3 is CSVADRSNEKLFF. In DNA, the CDR3 is TGCAGCGTTGCCGACAGGTCTAATGAAAAACTGTTTTTT.

Regarding this clone: Other DNA sequences in the same sample also yield this CDR3. The chain links TRBV7-9 to TRBJ1-2; 7 bases agree with TRBD1. Germline lookup yields CDR1 SEHNR and CDR2 FQNEAQ (reference sequence). This CDR3 has 13 amino acids. The V segment lost 5 bases and the J segment 2 bases; nucleotides outside the gene matches: 2. The CDR3 DNA follows: TGTGCCAGCAGCCTGGGACAGAACTATGGCTACACCTTC. Protein: CASSLGQNYGYTF.

This clone has more than one count but fewer than ten. This chain uses TRBV5-1 with TRBJ2-1; possibly TRBD1 for D (6 bases). CDR3 size: 14 residues. Trimming left V 7 bases short and J 6 bases short, with 17 bases between. CDR1 SGHRS and CDR2 YFSETQ come from the germline V gene. This CDR3 is CASSGDPRGNEQFF. The CDR3 DNA reads TGCGCCAGCTCAGGGGATCCTAGGGGCAATGAGCAGTTCTTC.

This clone showed up just a few times. The chain couples TRBV6-1 to TRBJ1-1; TRBD1 is a possible D gene (6 bases). Germline-derived CDR1 and CDR2 are MNHNS and SASEGT. The V and J ends lost 4 bases and 7 bases respectively, with 22 bases between them. The CDR3 consists of 16 residues. The CDR3: CASSAFRTEREHEAFF. The CDR3 coding sequence is TGTGCCAGCAGTGCTTTTCGGACAGAAAGGGAGCATGAAGCTTTCTTT.

There are a few counts of this clone. The V and J genes are TRBV5-1 and TRBJ2-5, with TRBD1 as a possible D gene (6 bases). CDR1 and CDR2 from the germline V gene are SGHRS and YFSETQ. The CDR3 spans 13 residues. V was cut by 3 bases and J by 0 bases, with 6 bases left in between. DNA for the CDR3: TGCGCCAGCAGCTGGGACAACCAAGAGACCCAGTACTTC. Amino acid sequence: CASSWDNQETQYF.

In DNA form, the CDR3 reads TGCAGCGTTGAAGGGACTAGCGGGGGGATCGGCACAGATACGCAGTATTTT. This encodes CSVEGTSGGIGTDTQYF. The rearrangement links TRBV29-1 to TRBJ2-3; TRBD2 matches 14 bases. Trimming cost V 1 base and J 1 base; bases outside gene matches: 4. The CDR3 loop spans 17 amino acids. CDR1 and CDR2 (germline): SQVTM, ANQGSEA.

The CDR3 here is CASSLEAGGGPGPYGYTF. In DNA, the CDR3 is TGTGCCAGCAGCTTAGAGGCAGGCGGGGGTCCCGGACCCTATGGCTACACCTTC. V gene TRBV7-6 combines with J gene TRBJ1-2; tentative D call: TRBD1 (5 bases). Trimming cost V 1 base and J 4 bases, with 22 bases left between them. From germline, CDR1 is SGHVS and CDR2 FNYEAQ. The CDR3 sequence is 18 residues long.

This clone was seen more than once but under ten times. The J gene is TRBJ2-6, the V gene TRBV28; perhaps TRBD1 as D (6 bases). Deletions cut 4 bases from V and 0 bases from J, with 22 bases between. The V gene's germline CDR1 is MDHEN and CDR2 SYDVKM. The CDR3 consists of 20 residues. CDR3 residues: CASSSLPSTGSLSGANVLTF. For the CDR3, the DNA is TGTGCCAGCAGTTCCCTTCCCTCGACAGGCTCCCTCTCTGGGGCCAACGTCCTGACTTTC.

This clone was detected only a few times. This chain links TRBV5-1 with TRBJ2-1; 8 nucleotides agree with TRBD1. Germline V lookup: CDR1 SGHRS, CDR2 YFSETQ. Unmatched junction bases numbered 10, after V lost 5 bases and J lost 12 bases. The CDR3 runs to 13 residues. The CDR3 loop is CASRGQVTMTQFF. DNA for the CDR3: TGCGCCAGCAGGGGACAGGTTACAATGACGCAGTTCTTC.

This chain uses TRBV21-1 with TRBJ2-7; no DNA check was done on the table's D call, TRBD2. TRBV21-1 constitutes a pseudogene. The CDR3 covers 16 residues. The CDR3 nucleotides are TGTGCCAGCAGCTTAGGAAAATCCGGGAACTCCTACGAGCAGTACTTC. It codes for CASSLGKSGNSYEQYF.

The gene calls are TRBV14 and TRBJ1-4, with TRBD1 as a possible D gene (6 bases). In germline, CDR1 is SGHDN, CDR2 FVKESK. V was trimmed by 6 bases and J by 7 bases, leaving 15 bases between them. The CDR3 runs to 14 residues. The CDR3 sequence: CASRPQGEGEKLFF. In DNA form, the CDR3 reads TGTGCCAGCAGACCACAGGGTGAGGGTGAAAAACTGTTTTTT.

This clone was seen more than once but under ten times. V usage is TRBV11-2 and J usage is TRBJ2-5, with D uncertain. The CDR3 is 15 amino acids. Germline values: CDR1 SGHAT, CDR2 FQNNGV. With 4 bases removed from V and 4 bases from J, the gap between germline ends came to 16 bases. The CDR3 DNA is TGTGCCAGCAGCTATCGATCAATCGGCCCAGAGACCCAGTACTTC. Protein product: CASSYRSIGPETQYF.

The V call is TRBV7-3, the J call TRBJ1-1; a possible D gene is TRBD1 (5 bases). CDR3 length: 13 amino acids. The germline gives CDR1 SGHTA, CDR2 FQGTGA. V was pared by 5 bases and J by 0 bases, with 7 bases between. The CDR3 nucleotides are TGTGCCAGCAGCCAGGACATGAACACTGAAGCTTTCTTT. It translates to CASSQDMNTEAFF.